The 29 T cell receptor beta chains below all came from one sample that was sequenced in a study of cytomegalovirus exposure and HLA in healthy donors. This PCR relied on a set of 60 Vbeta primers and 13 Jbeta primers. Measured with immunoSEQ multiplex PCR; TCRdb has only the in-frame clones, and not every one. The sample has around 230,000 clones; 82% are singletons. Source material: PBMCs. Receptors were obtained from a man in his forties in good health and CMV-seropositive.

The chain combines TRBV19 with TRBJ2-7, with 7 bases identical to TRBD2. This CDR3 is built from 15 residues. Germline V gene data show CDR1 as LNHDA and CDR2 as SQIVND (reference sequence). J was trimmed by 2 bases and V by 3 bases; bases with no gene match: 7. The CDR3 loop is CASSMGEGEAYEQYF. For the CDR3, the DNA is TGTGCCAGTAGTATGGGGGAGGGAGAGGCCTACGAGCAGTACTTC.

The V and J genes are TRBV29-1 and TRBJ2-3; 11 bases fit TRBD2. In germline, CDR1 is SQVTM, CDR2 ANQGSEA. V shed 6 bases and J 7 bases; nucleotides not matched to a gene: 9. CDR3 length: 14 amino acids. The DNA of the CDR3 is TGCAGCGTGGCGCTAGCGGGAGGAGGAAATACGCAGTATTTT. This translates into CSVALAGGGNTQYF.

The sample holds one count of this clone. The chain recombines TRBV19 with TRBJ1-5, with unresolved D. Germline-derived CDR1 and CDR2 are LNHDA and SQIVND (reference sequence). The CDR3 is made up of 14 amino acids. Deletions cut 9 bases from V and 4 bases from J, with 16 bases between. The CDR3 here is CASGMSQVNQPQHF. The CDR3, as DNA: TGTGCCAGCGGGATGAGTCAGGTTAATCAGCCCCAGCATTTT.

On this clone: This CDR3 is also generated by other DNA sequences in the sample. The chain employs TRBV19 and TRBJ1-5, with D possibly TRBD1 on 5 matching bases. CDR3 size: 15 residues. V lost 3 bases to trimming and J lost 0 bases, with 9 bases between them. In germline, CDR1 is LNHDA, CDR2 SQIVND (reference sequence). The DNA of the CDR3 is TGTGCCAGTAGTATCTCAGGGTATAGCAATCAGCCCCAGCATTTT. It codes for CASSISGYSNQPQHF.

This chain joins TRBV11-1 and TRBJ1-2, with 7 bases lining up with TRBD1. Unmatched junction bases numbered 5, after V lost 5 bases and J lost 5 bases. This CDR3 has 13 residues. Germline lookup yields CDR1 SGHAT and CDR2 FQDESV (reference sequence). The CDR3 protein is CASSQPTGYGYTF. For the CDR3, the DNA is TGTGCCAGCAGCCAACCGACAGGGTATGGCTACACCTTC.

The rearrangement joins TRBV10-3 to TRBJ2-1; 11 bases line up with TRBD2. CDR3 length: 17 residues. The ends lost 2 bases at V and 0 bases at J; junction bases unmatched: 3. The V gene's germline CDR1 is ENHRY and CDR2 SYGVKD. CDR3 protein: CAISELGLAVSYNEQFF. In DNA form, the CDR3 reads TGTGCCATCAGTGAGCTGGGACTAGCGGTCTCCTACAATGAGCAGTTCTTC.

The CDR3: CASSTGQQNYGYTF. Here the CDR3 DNA reads TGCGCCAGCAGCACCGGACAGCAAAACTATGGCTACACCTTC. V usage is TRBV5-1 and J usage is TRBJ1-2; the D gene is possibly TRBD1 (6 bases). Trimming shortened V by 4 bases and J by 2 bases, and 12 bases separated the two germline ends. This CDR3 has 14 residues. CDR1 is SGHRS and CDR2 is YFSETQ in the germline V gene.

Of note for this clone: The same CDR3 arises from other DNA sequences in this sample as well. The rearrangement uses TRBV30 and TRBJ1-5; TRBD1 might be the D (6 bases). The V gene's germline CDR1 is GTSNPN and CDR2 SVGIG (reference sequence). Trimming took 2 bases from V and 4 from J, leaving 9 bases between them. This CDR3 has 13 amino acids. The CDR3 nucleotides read TGTGCCTGGAGTCGTCAGGGGAATCAGCCCCAGCATTTT. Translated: CAWSRQGNQPQHF. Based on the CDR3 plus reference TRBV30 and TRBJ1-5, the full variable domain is SQTIHQWPATLVQPVGSPLSLECTVEGTSNPNLYWYRQAAGRGLQLLFYSVGIGQISSEVPQNLSASRPQDRQFILSSKKLLLSDSGFYLCAWSRQGNQPQHFGDGTRLSIL.

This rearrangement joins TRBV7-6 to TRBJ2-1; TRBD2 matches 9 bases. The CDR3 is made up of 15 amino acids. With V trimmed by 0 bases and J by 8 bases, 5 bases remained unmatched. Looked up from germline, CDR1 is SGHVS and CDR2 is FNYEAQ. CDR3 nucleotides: TGTGCCAGCAGCTTAGCTAGCGGGAGATCATATGAGCAGTTCTTC. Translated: CASSLASGRSYEQFF.

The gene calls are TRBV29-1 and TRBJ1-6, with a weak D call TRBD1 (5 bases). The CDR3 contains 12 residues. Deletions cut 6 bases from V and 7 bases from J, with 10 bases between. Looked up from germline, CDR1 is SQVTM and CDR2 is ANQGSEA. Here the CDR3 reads CSVGEVNSPLHF. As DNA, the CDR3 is TGCAGCGTAGGGGAGGTCAATTCACCCCTCCACTTT.

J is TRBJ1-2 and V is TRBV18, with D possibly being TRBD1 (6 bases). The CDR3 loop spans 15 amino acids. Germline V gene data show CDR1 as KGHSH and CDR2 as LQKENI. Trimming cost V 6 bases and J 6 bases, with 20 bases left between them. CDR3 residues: CASSNVASGADGYTF. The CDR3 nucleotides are TGTGCCAGCTCTAACGTCGCCTCAGGGGCCGATGGCTACACCTTC.

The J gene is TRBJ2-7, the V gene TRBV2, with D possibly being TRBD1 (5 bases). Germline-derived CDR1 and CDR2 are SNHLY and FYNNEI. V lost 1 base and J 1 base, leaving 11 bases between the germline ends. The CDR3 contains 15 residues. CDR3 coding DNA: TGTGCCAGCAGTGAAGGTAGGGGCTCGTCCTACGAGCAGTACTTC. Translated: CASSEGRGSSYEQYF.

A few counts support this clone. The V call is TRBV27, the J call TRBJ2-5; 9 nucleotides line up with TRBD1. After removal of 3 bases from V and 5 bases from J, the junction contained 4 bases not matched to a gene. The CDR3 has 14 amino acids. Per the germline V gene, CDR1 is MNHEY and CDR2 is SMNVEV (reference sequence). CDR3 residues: CASSFTGGGETQYF. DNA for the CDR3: TGTGCCAGCAGTTTCACAGGGGGCGGGGAGACCCAGTACTTC.

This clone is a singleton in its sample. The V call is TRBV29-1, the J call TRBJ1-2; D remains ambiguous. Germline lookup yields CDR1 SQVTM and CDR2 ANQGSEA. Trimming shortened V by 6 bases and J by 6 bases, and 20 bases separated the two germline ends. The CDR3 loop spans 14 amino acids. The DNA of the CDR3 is TGCAGCGTCCCTACGGCCTCGGGGAACGATGGCTACACCTTC. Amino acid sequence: CSVPTASGNDGYTF. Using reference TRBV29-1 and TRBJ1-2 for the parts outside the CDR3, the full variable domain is SAVISQKPSRDICQRGTSLTIQCQVDSQVTMMFWYRQQPGQSLTLIATANQGSEATYESGFVIDKFPISRPNLTFSTLTVSNMSPEDSSIYLCSVPTASGNDGYTFGSGTRLTVV.

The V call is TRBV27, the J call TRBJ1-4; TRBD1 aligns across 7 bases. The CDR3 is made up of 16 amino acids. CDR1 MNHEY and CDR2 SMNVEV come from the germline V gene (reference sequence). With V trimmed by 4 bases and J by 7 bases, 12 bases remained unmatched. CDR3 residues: CASSSYRGGSLEKLFF. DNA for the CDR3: TGTGCCAGCAGTTCCTACAGGGGAGGATCTCTTGAAAAACTGTTTTTT.

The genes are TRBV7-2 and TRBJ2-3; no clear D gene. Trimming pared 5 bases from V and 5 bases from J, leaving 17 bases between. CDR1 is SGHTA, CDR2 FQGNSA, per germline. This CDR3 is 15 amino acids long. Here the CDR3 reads CASSPTFSEVDTQYF. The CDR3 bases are TGTGCCAGCAGCCCGACCTTCTCCGAGGTAGATACGCAGTATTTT.

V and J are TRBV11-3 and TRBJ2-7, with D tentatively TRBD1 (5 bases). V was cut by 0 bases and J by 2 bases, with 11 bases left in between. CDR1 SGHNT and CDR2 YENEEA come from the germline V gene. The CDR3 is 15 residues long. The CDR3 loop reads CASSLEGAPAYEQYV. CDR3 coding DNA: TGTGCCAGCAGCTTAGAAGGGGCACCCGCCTACGAGCAGTACGTC.

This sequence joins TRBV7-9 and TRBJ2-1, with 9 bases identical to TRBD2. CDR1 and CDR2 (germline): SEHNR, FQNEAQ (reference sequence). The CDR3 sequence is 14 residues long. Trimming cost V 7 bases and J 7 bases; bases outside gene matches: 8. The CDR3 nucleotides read TGTGCCAGCACCCTGACTAGCGGAGGGAATGAGCAGTTCTTC. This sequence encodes CASTLTSGGNEQFF.

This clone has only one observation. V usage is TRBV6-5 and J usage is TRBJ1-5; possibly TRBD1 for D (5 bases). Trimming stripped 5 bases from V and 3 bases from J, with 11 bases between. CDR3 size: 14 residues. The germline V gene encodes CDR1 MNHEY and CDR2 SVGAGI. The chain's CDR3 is CASSPQGFNQPQHF. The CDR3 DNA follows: TGTGCCAGCAGTCCTCAGGGATTCAATCAGCCCCAGCATTTT.

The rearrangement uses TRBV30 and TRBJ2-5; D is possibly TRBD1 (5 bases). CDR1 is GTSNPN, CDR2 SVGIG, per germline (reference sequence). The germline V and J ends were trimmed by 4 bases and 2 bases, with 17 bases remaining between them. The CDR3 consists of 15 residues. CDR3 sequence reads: CAWIPGGHSQETQYF. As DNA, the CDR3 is TGTGCCTGGATTCCGGGCGGACACTCTCAAGAGACCCAGTACTTC. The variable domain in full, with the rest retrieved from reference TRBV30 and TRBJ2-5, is SQTIHQWPATLVQPVGSPLSLECTVEGTSNPNLYWYRQAAGRGLQLLFYSVGIGQISSEVPQNLSASRPQDRQFILSSKKLLLSDSGFYLCAWIPGGHSQETQYFGPGTRLLVL.

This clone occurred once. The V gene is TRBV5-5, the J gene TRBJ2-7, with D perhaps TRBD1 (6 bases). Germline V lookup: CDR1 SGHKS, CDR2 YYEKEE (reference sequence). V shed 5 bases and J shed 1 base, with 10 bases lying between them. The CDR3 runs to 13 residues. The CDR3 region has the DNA TGTGCCAGCAGAATACAGGGTTCCTACGAGCAGTACTTC. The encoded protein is CASRIQGSYEQYF.

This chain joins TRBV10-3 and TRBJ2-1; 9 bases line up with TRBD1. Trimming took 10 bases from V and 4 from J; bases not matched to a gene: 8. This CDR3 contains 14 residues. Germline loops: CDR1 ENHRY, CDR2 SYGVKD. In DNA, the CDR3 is TGTGCCACCGCCCGGACAGGGGATTACAATGAGCAGTTCTTC. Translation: CATARTGDYNEQFF.

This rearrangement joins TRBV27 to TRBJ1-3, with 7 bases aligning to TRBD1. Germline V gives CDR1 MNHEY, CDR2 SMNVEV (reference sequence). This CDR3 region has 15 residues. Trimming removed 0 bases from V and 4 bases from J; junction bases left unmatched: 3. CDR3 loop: CASSLSTTGGNTIYF. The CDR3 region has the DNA TGTGCCAGCAGTTTATCCACGACAGGGGGAAACACCATATATTTT.

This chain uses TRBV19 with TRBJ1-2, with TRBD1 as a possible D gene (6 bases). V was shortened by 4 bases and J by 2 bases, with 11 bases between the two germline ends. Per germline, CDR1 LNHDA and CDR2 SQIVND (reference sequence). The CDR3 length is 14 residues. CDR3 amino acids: CASSTLQGNYGYTF. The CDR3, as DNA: TGTGCCAGTAGTACGCTACAGGGCAACTATGGCTACACCTTC.

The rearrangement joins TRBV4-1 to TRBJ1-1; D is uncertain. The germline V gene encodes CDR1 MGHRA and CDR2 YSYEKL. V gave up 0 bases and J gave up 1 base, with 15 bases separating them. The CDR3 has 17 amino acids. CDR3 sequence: CASSQDRAVRRNTEAFF. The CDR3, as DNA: TGCGCCAGCAGCCAAGATCGTGCCGTGAGGAGGAACACTGAAGCTTTCTTT.

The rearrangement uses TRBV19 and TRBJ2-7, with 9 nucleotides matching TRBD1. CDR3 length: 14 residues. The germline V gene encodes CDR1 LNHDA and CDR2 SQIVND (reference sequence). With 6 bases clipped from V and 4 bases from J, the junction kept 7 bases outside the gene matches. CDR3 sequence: CASSPRDRDYEQYF. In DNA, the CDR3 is TGTGCCAGTAGCCCCCGGGACAGGGATTACGAGCAGTACTTC.

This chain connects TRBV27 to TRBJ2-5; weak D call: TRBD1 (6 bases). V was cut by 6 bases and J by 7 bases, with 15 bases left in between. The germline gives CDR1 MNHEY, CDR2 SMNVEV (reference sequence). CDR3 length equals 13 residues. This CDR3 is CASRPAGAGTQYF. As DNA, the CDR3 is TGTGCCAGCAGGCCAGCAGGGGCCGGGACCCAGTACTTC.

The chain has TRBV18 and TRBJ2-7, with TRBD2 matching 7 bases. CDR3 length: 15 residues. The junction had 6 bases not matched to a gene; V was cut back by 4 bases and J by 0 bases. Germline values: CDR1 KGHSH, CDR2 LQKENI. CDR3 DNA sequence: TGTGCCAGCTCACTAGCGGGCCTGGGCTCCTACGAGCAGTACTTC. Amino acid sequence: CASSLAGLGSYEQYF.

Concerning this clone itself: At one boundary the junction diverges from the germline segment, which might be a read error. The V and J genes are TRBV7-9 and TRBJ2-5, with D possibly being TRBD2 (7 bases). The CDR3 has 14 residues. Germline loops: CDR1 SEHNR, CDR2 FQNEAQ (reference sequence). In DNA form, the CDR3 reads TGTTCCAGCAGCCGCCAGGGGAGGGGAGAGACCCAGTACTTC. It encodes CSSSRQGRGETQYF.